The 21 T cell receptor beta chains below come from one sample, sequenced in a study of cytomegalovirus exposure and HLA in healthy donors. TCRdb's table, derived via immunoSEQ multiplex PCR, lists solely in-frame clones and lacks some. The data hold roughly 190,000 clones, with around 86% observed a single time. Sample: PBMCs. These TCRs come from a man aged 25 to 45 in good health and CMV-seropositive.

The chain recombines TRBV5-1 with TRBJ2-1, with 8 bases matching TRBD1. CDR1 and CDR2 (germline): SGHRS, YFSETQ. Trimming took 0 bases from V and 7 from J; bases not matched to a gene: 9. The CDR3 sequence is 16 residues long. The CDR3 spells CASSLGDRTGRNEQFF. For the CDR3, the DNA is TGCGCCAGCAGCTTGGGGGATAGGACAGGGAGGAATGAGCAGTTCTTC.

The V call is TRBV15, the J call TRBJ1-1, with a tentative D call TRBD1 (6 bases). V lost 1 base, J lost 1 base, and 7 bases lay in between. Germline CDR1 reads LNHNV; CDR2 reads YYDKDF (reference sequence). This CDR3 has 14 amino acids. As DNA, the CDR3 is TGTGCCACCAGCAGAGGACAGGAGAACACTGAAGCTTTCTTT. Residues: CATSRGQENTEAFF.

The V call is TRBV13, the J call TRBJ1-3, with 9 bases aligning to TRBD1. V dropped 5 bases and J dropped 3; count of bases not matched to a gene: 8. The CDR3 is made up of 16 amino acids. The germline gives CDR1 PRHDT, CDR2 FYEKMQ (reference sequence). The CDR3 sequence: CASSPTGGAGGNTIYF. The DNA of the CDR3 is TGTGCCAGCAGCCCCACAGGGGGCGCGGGTGGAAACACCATATATTTT.

This chain uses TRBV5-1 with TRBJ2-7, with 9 bases aligning to TRBD1. The V gene end was trimmed by 3 bases and the J gene end by 5 bases; junction bases not matched to a gene: 9. Germline V gene data show CDR1 as SGHRS and CDR2 as YFSETQ. The CDR3 is made up of 15 amino acids. The CDR3 sequence is CASSWLGTGRHEQYF. The CDR3 bases are TGCGCCAGCAGCTGGTTGGGGACAGGGCGGCACGAGCAGTACTTC.

The chain recombines TRBV27 with TRBJ2-7; TRBD2 might be the D (5 bases). Germline-derived CDR1 and CDR2 are MNHEY and SMNVEV (reference sequence). The length of the CDR3 is 15 residues. Trimming removed 2 bases from V and 4 bases from J, with 15 bases in between. The chain's CDR3 is CASSLEGSGFYEQYF. The CDR3 coding sequence is TGTGCCAGCAGTTTAGAGGGTTCGGGTTTTTACGAGCAGTACTTC.

This chain uses TRBV27 with TRBJ2-7, with 9 bases that match TRBD2. CDR1 and CDR2 from the germline V gene are MNHEY and SMNVEV (reference sequence). CDR3 length equals 15 residues. The junction had 3 bases not matched to a gene; V was cut back by 3 bases and J by 0 bases. CDR3 sequence: CASSFSSGGSYEQYF. The CDR3 DNA is TGTGCCAGCAGTTTTAGTAGCGGGGGCTCCTACGAGCAGTACTTC.

This chain joins TRBV4-1 and TRBJ2-7; TRBD2 matches at 13 bases. V was pared by 4 bases and J by 6 bases, with 6 bases of the junction left unmatched. The germline V gene encodes CDR1 MGHRA and CDR2 YSYEKL. The length of the CDR3 is 15 residues. The CDR3 coding sequence is TGCGCCAGCAGCCGTGGACTAGCGGGAGCGATCGAGCAGTACTTC. It encodes CASSRGLAGAIEQYF.

This rearrangement joins TRBV7-2 to TRBJ1-6; possibly TRBD1 for D (5 bases). Trimming removed 3 bases at V and 9 bases at J, with 9 bases between. CDR3 length equals 13 residues. Germline V gives CDR1 SGHTA, CDR2 FQGNSA. CDR3 bases: TGTGCCAGCAGCTTTTCGGGGACTTCACCCCTCCACTTT. Amino acid sequence: CASSFSGTSPLHF.

The chain couples TRBV28 to TRBJ2-1, with 9 positions matching TRBD2. This CDR3 region has 16 residues. The germline V gene encodes CDR1 MDHEN and CDR2 SYDVKM. After removal of 3 bases from V and 9 bases from J, the junction contained 12 bases not matched to a gene. CDR3 region: CASSFQTSGPGGEQFF. The CDR3 DNA sequence: TGTGCCAGCAGTTTCCAGACTAGCGGCCCAGGGGGTGAGCAGTTCTTC.

Concerning this clone itself: Compared with germline, one end of the junction differs, possibly owing to a read error. The chain couples TRBV2 to TRBJ2-7; 9 bases agree with TRBD1. Germline values: CDR1 SNHLY, CDR2 FYNNEI. The CDR3 has 14 amino acids. CDR3 nucleotide sequence: TGTGCTAGCAAGTCGGGACAGGGTCGCCACGAGCAGTACTTC. This translates into CASKSGQGRHEQYF. The entire variable domain, with the rest obtained from reference TRBV2 and TRBJ2-7, is as follows: EPEVTQTPSHQVTQMGQEVILRCVPISNHLYFYWYRQILGQKVEFLVSFYNNEISEKSEIFDDQFSVERPDGSNFTLKIRSTKLEDSAMYFCASKSGQGRHEQYFGPGTRLTVT.

The V and J genes are TRBV9 and TRBJ2-7; the match to TRBD2 covers 9 bases. The trim removed 0 bases at V and 6 bases at J, leaving 7 bases unmatched. Germline V CDR1 and CDR2: SGDLS, YYNGEE. The CDR3 consists of 15 residues. CDR3 loop: CASSVEGGGAREQYF. Written as DNA, the CDR3 is TGTGCCAGCAGCGTAGAGGGCGGGGGGGCCCGCGAGCAGTACTTC.

V usage is TRBV19 and J usage is TRBJ1-5; D is unclear. The ends were cut back, 6 bases at V and 2 bases at J, with 17 bases in the middle. Germline V gene lookup returns CDR1 LNHDA and CDR2 SQIVND (reference sequence). This CDR3 contains 16 residues. The chain's CDR3 is CASRMGSYLGNQPQHF. The CDR3 DNA reads as TGTGCCAGTAGGATGGGCTCCTATCTTGGCAATCAGCCCCAGCATTTT.

This chain connects TRBV2 to TRBJ2-3; perhaps TRBD2 as D (7 bases). This CDR3 is 13 amino acids long. The V and J ends lost 10 bases and 2 bases respectively, with 13 bases between them. CDR1 SNHLY and CDR2 FYNNEI come from the germline V gene. The CDR3 coding sequence is TGTGCCACCTCCGGGGGGCCCACAGATACGCAGTATTTT. Encoded protein: CATSGGPTDTQYF.

The CDR3 is CASSQKDSYEQYF. For the CDR3, the DNA is TGCGCCAGCAGCCAAAAGGACAGCTACGAGCAGTACTTC. The chain carries TRBV4-1 and TRBJ2-7, with a possible D match to TRBD1 (6 bases). Germline CDR1 and CDR2: MGHRA and YSYEKL. Trimming cost V 2 bases and J 3 bases, with 8 bases left between them. The CDR3 covers 13 residues.

This chain links TRBV7-3 with TRBJ1-1; D unresolved. Germline V CDR1 and CDR2: SGHTA, FQGTGA. This CDR3 is 13 amino acids long. Trimming pared 5 bases from V and 11 bases from J, leaving 18 bases between. The CDR3 DNA is TGTGCCAGCAGCGCCACTGAAGGGTCTGTGGCTTTCTTT. This encodes CASSATEGSVAFF. The whole variable domain, filled in from reference TRBV7-3 and TRBJ1-1, reads GAGVSQTPSNKVTEKGKYVELRCDPISGHTALYWYRQSLGQGPEFLIYFQGTGAADDSGLPNDRFFAVRPEGSVSTLKIQRTERGDSAVYLCASSATEGSVAFFGQGTRLTVV.

This rearrangement joins TRBV19 to TRBJ2-2; 12 bases align to TRBD2. Trimming took 3 bases from V and 6 from J; bases not matched to a gene: 5. Germline lookup yields CDR1 LNHDA and CDR2 SQIVND (reference sequence). The CDR3 has 16 residues. The CDR3 DNA is TGTGCCAGTAGTATGGCCCCTAGCGGGAGGGCCGGGGAGCTGTTTTTT. Translating gives CASSMAPSGRAGELFF.

This clone showed up just once. The gene calls are TRBV27 and TRBJ2-3, with a tentative D call TRBD1 (5 bases). This CDR3 has 16 residues. V was shortened by 7 bases and J by 2 bases, with 19 bases between the two germline ends. The germline V gene encodes CDR1 MNHEY and CDR2 SMNVEV (reference sequence). The DNA of the CDR3 is TGTGCCAGCAACCCCCAGGGCGGCGGCCTCACAGATACGCAGTATTTT. Protein sequence: CASNPQGGGLTDTQYF.

This chain links TRBV10-3 with TRBJ2-7, with TRBD2 as a possible D gene (5 bases). The CDR3 runs to 14 residues. Germline CDR1 ENHRY, CDR2 SYGVKD. The V gene lost 3 bases and the J gene lost 4 bases, with 13 bases spanning the gap. The CDR3 nucleotides read TGTGCCATCAGTGATGTGGGAGAGGTGTACGAGCAGTACTTC. As protein: CAISDVGEVYEQYF.

CDR3 protein: CASSPRGSGGSGLNEQFF. The CDR3 region has the DNA TGTGCCAGCAGCCCTCGGGGGAGCGGAGGCTCGGGGCTCAATGAGCAGTTCTTC. The chain is built from TRBV7-9 and TRBJ2-1; possibly TRBD2 for D (6 bases). The CDR3 runs to 18 residues. V gave up 5 bases and J gave up 6 bases, with 26 bases separating them. Germline V gene lookup returns CDR1 SEHNR and CDR2 FQNEAQ (reference sequence).

The V gene is TRBV4-2, the J gene TRBJ2-7, with 13 bases that match TRBD2. CDR1 is LGHNA and CDR2 is YNFKEQ in the germline V gene. The V and J ends lost 11 bases and 5 bases, in that order; junction bases with no gene match: 12. The CDR3 runs 15 residues. CDR3 DNA: TGTGCCTCTCGGACTAGCGGGAGTAATAGCGACGAGCAGTACTTC. Translating it yields CASRTSGSNSDEQYF.

This clone was found a few times. The V call is TRBV20-1, the J call TRBJ2-7; D may be TRBD2 (7 bases). Germline CDR1 DFQATT, CDR2 SNEGSKA (reference sequence). V was clipped by 7 bases and J by 10 bases, with 11 bases between them. The CDR3 runs to 9 residues. The CDR3 sequence: CSVGGPQYF. In DNA, the CDR3 is TGCAGTGTCGGGGGGCCCCAGTACTTC.